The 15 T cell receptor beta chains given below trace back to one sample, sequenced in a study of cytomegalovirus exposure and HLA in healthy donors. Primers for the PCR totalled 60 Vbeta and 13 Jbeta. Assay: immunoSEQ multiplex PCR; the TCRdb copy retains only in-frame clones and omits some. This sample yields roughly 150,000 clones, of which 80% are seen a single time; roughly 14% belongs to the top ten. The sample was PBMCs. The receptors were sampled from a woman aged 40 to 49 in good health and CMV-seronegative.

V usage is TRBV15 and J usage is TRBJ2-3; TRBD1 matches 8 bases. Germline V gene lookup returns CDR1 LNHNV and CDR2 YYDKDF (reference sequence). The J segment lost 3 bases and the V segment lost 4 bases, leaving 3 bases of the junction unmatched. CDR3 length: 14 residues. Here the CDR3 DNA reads TGTGCCACCAGCACCAACAGGGGGACAGATACGCAGTATTTT. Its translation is CATSTNRGTDTQYF.

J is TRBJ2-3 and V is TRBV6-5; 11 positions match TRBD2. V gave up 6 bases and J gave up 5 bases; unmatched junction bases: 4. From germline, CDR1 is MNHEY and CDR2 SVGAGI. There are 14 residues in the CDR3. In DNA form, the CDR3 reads TGTGCCAGCAGAGAGGGGACTAGCGGAGATACGCAGTATTTT. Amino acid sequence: CASREGTSGDTQYF.

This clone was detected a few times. The CDR3 loop reads CASSANLPGLVSASYNEQFF. The CDR3 DNA is TGTGCCAGCAGTGCCAACCTTCCGGGACTAGTGAGTGCGTCCTACAATGAGCAGTTCTTC. The chain combines TRBV2 with TRBJ2-1, with TRBD2 matching over 8 bases. Germline V gene lookup returns CDR1 SNHLY and CDR2 FYNNEI. V shed 4 bases and J 1 base; nucleotides not matched to a gene: 18. The CDR3 spans 20 residues.

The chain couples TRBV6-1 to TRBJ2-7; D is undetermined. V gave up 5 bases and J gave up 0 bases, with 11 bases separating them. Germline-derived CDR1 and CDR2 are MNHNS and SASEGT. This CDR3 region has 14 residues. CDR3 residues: CASSLHYLSYEQYF. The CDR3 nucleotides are TGTGCCAGCAGTTTGCACTACCTCTCCTACGAGCAGTACTTC.

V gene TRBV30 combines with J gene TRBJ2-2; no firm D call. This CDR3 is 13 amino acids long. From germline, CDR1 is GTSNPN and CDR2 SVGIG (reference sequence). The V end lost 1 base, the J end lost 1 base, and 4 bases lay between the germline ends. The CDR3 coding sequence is TGTGCCTGGAGTGCTCGGAACACCGGGGAGCTGTTTTTT. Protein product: CAWSARNTGELFF.

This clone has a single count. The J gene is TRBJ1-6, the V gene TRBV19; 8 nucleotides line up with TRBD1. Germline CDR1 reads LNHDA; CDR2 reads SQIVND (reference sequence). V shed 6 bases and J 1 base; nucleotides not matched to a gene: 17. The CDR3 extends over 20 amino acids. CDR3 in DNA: TGTGCCAGTAGCACCCTACTGATGACAGGACAGGGATCCTATAATTCACCCCTCCACTTT. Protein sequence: CASSTLLMTGQGSYNSPLHF.

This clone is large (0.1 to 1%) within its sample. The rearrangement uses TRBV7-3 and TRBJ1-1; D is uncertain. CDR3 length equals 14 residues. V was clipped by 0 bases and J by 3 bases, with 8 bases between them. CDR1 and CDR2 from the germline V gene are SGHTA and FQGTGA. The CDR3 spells CASSLTGSYTEAFF. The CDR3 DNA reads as TGTGCCAGCAGCTTAACGGGCAGCTACACTGAAGCTTTCTTT. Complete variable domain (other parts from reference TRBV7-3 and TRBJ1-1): GAGVSQTPSNKVTEKGKYVELRCDPISGHTALYWYRQSLGQGPEFLIYFQGTGAADDSGLPNDRFFAVRPEGSVSTLKIQRTERGDSAVYLCASSLTGSYTEAFFGQGTRLTVV.

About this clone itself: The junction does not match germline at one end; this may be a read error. The CDR3 DNA reads as TGTGCCTGGAGGCCTCCGGGCGAGTCTGGGGCCAACGGCCTGACTTTC. This encodes CAWRPPGESGANGLTF. The chain joins TRBV30 to TRBJ2-6, with a weak D call TRBD1 (5 bases). Germline assignment: CDR1 GTSNPN and CDR2 SVGIG (reference sequence). There are 16 residues in the CDR3.

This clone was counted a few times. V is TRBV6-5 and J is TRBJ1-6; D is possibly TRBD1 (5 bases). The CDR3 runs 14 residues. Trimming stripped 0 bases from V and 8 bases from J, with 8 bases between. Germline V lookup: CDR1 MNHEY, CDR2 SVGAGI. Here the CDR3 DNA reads TGTGCCAGCAGTTACTCTCAGGGTGATTCACCCCTCCACTTT. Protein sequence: CASSYSQGDSPLHF.

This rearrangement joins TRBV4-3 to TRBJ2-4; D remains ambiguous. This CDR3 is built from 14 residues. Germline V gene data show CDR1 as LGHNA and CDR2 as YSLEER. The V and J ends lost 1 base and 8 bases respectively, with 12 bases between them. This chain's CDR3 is CASSQVFPQYIQYF. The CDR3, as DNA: TGCGCCAGCAGCCAAGTTTTCCCTCAGTACATTCAGTACTTC.

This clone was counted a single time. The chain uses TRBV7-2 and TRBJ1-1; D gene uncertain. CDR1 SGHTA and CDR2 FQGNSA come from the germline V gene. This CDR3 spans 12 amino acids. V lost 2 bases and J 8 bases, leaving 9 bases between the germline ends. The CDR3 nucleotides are TGTGCCAGCAGCTTATATCTCCAGGAAGCTTTCTTT. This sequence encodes CASSLYLQEAFF. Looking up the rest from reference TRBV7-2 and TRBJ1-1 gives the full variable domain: GAGVSQSPSNKVTEKGKDVELRCDPISGHTALYWYRQSLGQGLEFLIYFQGNSAPDKSGLPSDRFSAERTGGSVSTLTIQRTQQEDSAVYLCASSLYLQEAFFGQGTRLTVV.

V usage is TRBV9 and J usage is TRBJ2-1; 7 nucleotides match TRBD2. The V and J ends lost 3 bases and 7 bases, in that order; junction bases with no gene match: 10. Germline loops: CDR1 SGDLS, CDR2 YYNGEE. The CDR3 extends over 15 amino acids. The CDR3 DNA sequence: TGTGCCAGCAGCGGTGGACTAGTAGGGCTAAATGAGCAGTTCTTC. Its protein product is CASSGGLVGLNEQFF.

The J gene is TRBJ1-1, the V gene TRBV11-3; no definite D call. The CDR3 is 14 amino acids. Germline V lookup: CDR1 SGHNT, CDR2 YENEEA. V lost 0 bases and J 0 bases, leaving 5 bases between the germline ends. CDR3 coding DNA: TGTGCCAGCAGCTTAGAAACAGTGAACACTGAAGCTTTCTTT. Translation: CASSLETVNTEAFF.

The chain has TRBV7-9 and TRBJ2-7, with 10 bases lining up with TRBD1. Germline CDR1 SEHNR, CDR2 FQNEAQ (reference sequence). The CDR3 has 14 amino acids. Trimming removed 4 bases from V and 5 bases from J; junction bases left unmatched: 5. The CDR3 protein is CASSSDRGRHEQYF. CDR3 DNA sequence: TGTGCCAGCAGCTCAGACAGGGGGCGCCACGAGCAGTACTTC.

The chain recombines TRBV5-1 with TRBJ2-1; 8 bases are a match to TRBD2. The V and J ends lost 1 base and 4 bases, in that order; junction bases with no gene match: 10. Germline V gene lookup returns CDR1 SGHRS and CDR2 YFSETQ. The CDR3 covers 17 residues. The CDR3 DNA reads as TGCGCCAGCAGCTTGAGTGCTACTAGCGGTGTATACAATGAGCAGTTCTTC. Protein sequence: CASSLSATSGVYNEQFF.